This is a list of T cell receptor beta chains from one sample in a study of beta chain features in type 1 diabetes. Data came from immunoSEQ multiplex PCR; TCRdb stores just in-frame clones and leaves some out. The sample shows about 710,000 clones, 11% to 15% of them seen only once. The sample was naive CD4+ T cells from blood. These receptors were collected from a man aged 18 to 29 with type 1 diabetes. The CDR3 runs from the conserved cysteine through the conserved F or W. Fields, in order: CDR3 protein, CDR3 DNA, D gene, clone size, V gene, J gene. D genes are given only for firm matches. Rows give clone size only sometimes, using once, few, many, or a class for an expanded clone.

CATSDNRDLKYF	TGTGCCACCAGCGACAATCGGGACTTAAAGTACTTC	NA	NA	TRBV15	TRBJ2-7
CASSYWPGSDEQYF	TGTGCCAGCAGTTATTGGCCAGGGAGCGACGAGCAGTACTTC	NA	NA	TRBV6-5	TRBJ2-7
CASSALPQETQYF	TGTGCCAGCAGCGCCCTCCCCCAAGAGACCCAGTACTTC	NA	NA	TRBV9	TRBJ2-5
CAWSPGIETQYF	TGTGCCTGGAGTCCTGGAATAGAGACCCAGTACTTC	NA	few	TRBV30	TRBJ2-5
CASNYREGQETQYF	TGTGCCAGCAATTACAGGGAAGGCCAAGAGACCCAGTACTTC	NA	NA	TRBV6-5	TRBJ2-5
CASSSMSEAFF	TGTGCCAGCAGTTCAATGAGTGAAGCTTTCTTT	NA	NA	TRBV7-9	TRBJ1-1
CSVDGNTDTQYF	TGCAGCGTTGATGGTAACACAGATACGCAGTATTTT	NA	few	TRBV29-1	TRBJ2-3
CASSESRAGEAEAFF	TGTGCCAGCAGTGAATCGAGGGCAGGGGAGGCCGAAGCTTTCTTT	NA	few	TRBV6-1	TRBJ1-1
CASSPKRATNSPLHF	TGTGCCAGCAGCCCGAAAAGGGCGACTAATTCACCCCTCCACTTT	NA	NA	TRBV2	TRBJ1-6
CASSQDPSGGVQETQYF	TGCGCCAGCAGCCAAGATCCCTCCGGGGGGGTTCAAGAGACCCAGTACTTC	TRBD2	few	TRBV4-3	TRBJ2-5
CAISEFGVGVGSSYNEQFF	TGTGCCATCAGTGAGTTCGGTGTTGGAGTGGGGAGCTCCTACAATGAGCAGTTCTTC	NA	NA	TRBV10-3	TRBJ2-1
CASSDRQGAWNEQFF	TGTGCCAGCAGTGACCGGCAGGGGGCTTGGAATGAGCAGTTCTTC	TRBD1	once	TRBV25-1	TRBJ2-1
CASSASRTGGDEQYF	TGTGCCAGTAGTGCTTCCCGGACAGGGGGCGACGAGCAGTACTTC	TRBD1	few	TRBV19	TRBJ2-7
CSVDLADRGPLYEQYF	TGCAGCGTTGATTTGGCTGACAGGGGGCCTCTCTACGAGCAGTACTTC	TRBD1	few	TRBV29-1	TRBJ2-7
CASSHVGVDTQYF	TGTGCCAGCAGCCACGTCGGGGTCGATACGCAGTATTTT	NA	few	TRBV7-3	TRBJ2-3
CASSFTRAGPSIEQYF	TGTGCCAGCAGTTTTACGAGGGCAGGGCCCTCGATCGAGCAGTACTTC	NA	NA	TRBV6-5	TRBJ2-7
CASSHDEGPLSSPLHF	TGTGCCAGCAGCCACGACGAGGGTCCCTTGAGTTCACCCCTCCACTTT	NA	NA	TRBV4-2	TRBJ1-6
CASRRTGETQYF	TGTGCCAGCAGGCGGACGGGAGAGACCCAGTACTTC	NA	NA	TRBV7-2	TRBJ2-5
CASSLVWASTDTQYF	TGTGCCAGCAGCTTGGTCTGGGCTAGCACAGATACGCAGTATTTT	NA	NA	TRBV11-1	TRBJ2-3
CASSPDRGNEQYF	TGTGCCAGCAGCCCGGATCGAGGGAACGAGCAGTACTTC	NA	NA	TRBV7-3	TRBJ2-7
CASSQDGLAGVKIAYEQYF	TGTGCCAGCAGCCAAGATGGGCTAGCGGGAGTTAAGATCGCATACGAGCAGTACTTC	TRBD2	few	TRBV14	TRBJ2-7
CASSLGAGYNEQFF	TGCGCCAGCAGCTTGGGGGCAGGCTACAATGAGCAGTTCTTC	NA	NA	TRBV5-1	TRBJ2-1
CASSLGTRQEYGYTF	TGCGCCAGCAGCCTCGGGACGAGGCAGGAATATGGCTACACCTTC	NA	NA	TRBV4-3	TRBJ1-2
CACPRDRRSYEQYF	TGTGCCTGCCCCCGGGACAGGCGCTCCTACGAGCAGTACTTC	TRBD1	NA	TRBV30	TRBJ2-7
CASSLALGGGDERRAKNIQYF	TGTGCCAGCAGTTTGGCCCTGGGGGGGGGAGACGAGAGGAGAGCCAAAAACATTCAGTACTTC	TRBD2	NA	TRBV27	TRBJ2-4
CASSFGTVSYNEQFF	TGTGCCAGCAGCTTTGGGACAGTCTCCTACAATGAGCAGTTCTTC	TRBD1	few	TRBV5-6	TRBJ2-1
CASSLAPSGASYNEQFF	TGCGCCAGCAGCTTGGCTCCTAGCGGAGCCTCCTACAATGAGCAGTTCTTC	TRBD2	few	TRBV5-1	TRBJ2-1
CASSFPLAGGRDTQYF	TGTGCCAGCAGTTTCCCCCTAGCGGGGGGCCGGGATACGCAGTATTTT	TRBD2	few	TRBV2	TRBJ2-3
CASSSEQRETQYF	TGTGCCAGCAGTTCAGAACAGCGGGAGACCCAGTACTTC	NA	few	TRBV27	TRBJ2-5
CASSEGQAGEKLFF	TGTGCCAGCAGTGAGGGACAGGCGGGAGAAAAACTGTTTTTT	TRBD1	few	TRBV25-1	TRBJ1-4
CASSQRDRENSPLHF	TGCGCCAGCAGCCAGAGGGACCGTGAAAATTCACCCCTCCACTTT	NA	NA	TRBV4-3	TRBJ1-6
CASSFTGYNEQFF	TGTGCCAGCAGTTTCACAGGGTACAATGAGCAGTTCTTC	NA	NA	TRBV27	TRBJ2-1
CASSETAGLGGETQYF	TGTGCCAGCAGTGAAACGGCAGGTCTAGGGGGGGAGACCCAGTACTTC	NA	few	TRBV6-1	TRBJ2-5
CASSLAAVGKTQYF	TGCGCCAGCAGCTTGGCCGCGGTCGGAAAGACCCAGTACTTC	NA	few	TRBV5-1	TRBJ2-5
CASRETAHLKNYGYTF	TGCGCCAGCAGGGAGACAGCCCACCTGAAAAACTATGGCTACACCTTC	NA	NA	TRBV5-1	TRBJ1-2
CASSQSVGGADYGYTF	TGCGCCAGCAGTCAATCGGTTGGGGGCGCGGACTATGGCTACACCTTC	NA	NA	TRBV23-1	TRBJ1-2
CASSQGTFKSIMQDPGYTF	TGCGCCAGCAGCCAGGGGACATTCAAATCTATAATGCAGGACCCTGGCTACACCTTC	NA	NA	TRBV4-1	TRBJ1-2
CASSPGTEETQYF	TGTGCCAGCAGTCCCGGGACGGAAGAGACCCAGTACTTC	NA	NA	TRBV5-4	TRBJ2-5
CAWSRGSTDTQYF	TGTGCCTGGAGTCGGGGGAGCACAGATACGCAGTATTTT	NA	NA	TRBV30	TRBJ2-3
CASNSYNEQFF	TGTGCCAGCAACTCCTACAATGAGCAGTTCTTC	NA	NA	TRBV28	TRBJ2-1
CASSKTPLRAGQHQPQHF	TGTGCCAGCAGCAAAACCCCCTTGAGGGCAGGGCAACATCAGCCCCAGCATTTT	NA	few	TRBV21-1	TRBJ1-5
CASSPNISSSYEQYF	TGTGCCAGCTCACCCAATATCTCAAGCTCCTACGAGCAGTACTTC	NA	NA	TRBV18	TRBJ2-7
CAWRSSGSPHEQFF	TGTGCCTGGAGATCTAGCGGGAGTCCCCATGAGCAGTTCTTC	TRBD2	few	TRBV30	TRBJ2-1
CASRDHAGQSYEQYF	TGTGCCAGCAGAGACCATGCGGGACAGTCCTACGAGCAGTACTTC	NA	NA	TRBV27	TRBJ2-7
CASRKRRGLLRTDTQYF	TGTGCCAGTCGGAAAAGGCGGGGGCTCCTAAGGACAGATACGCAGTATTTT	NA	few	TRBV27	TRBJ2-3
CASSPLAGPYEQYF	TGCGCCAGCAGCCCCCTCGCCGGGCCCTACGAGCAGTACTTC	NA	NA	TRBV4-3	TRBJ2-7
CASSLDRGDEQFF	TGTGCCAGCAGCTTAGATCGTGGGGATGAGCAGTTCTTC	NA	few	TRBV7-2	TRBJ2-1
CASSILRASGSLRGNIQYF	TGTGCCAGTAGTATCCTACGGGCTAGCGGGAGCCTGAGGGGAAACATTCAGTACTTC	TRBD2	NA	TRBV19	TRBJ2-4
CSFRPPYGTDTQYF	TGCAGCTTCCGCCCACCTTATGGCACAGATACGCAGTATTTT	NA	few	TRBV29-1	TRBJ2-3
CASSKQYQPQHF	TGTGCCAGCAGTAAACAATATCAGCCCCAGCATTTT	NA	NA	TRBV28	TRBJ1-5
CSVAPRWGNTEAFF	TGCAGCGTTGCCCCCCGGTGGGGGAACACTGAAGCTTTCTTT	NA	few	TRBV29-1	TRBJ1-1
CASSPSDGLMNTEAFF	TGTGCCAGCTCACCGTCGGACGGACTAATGAACACTGAAGCTTTCTTT	NA	NA	TRBV18	TRBJ1-1
CASSLGTPQRREKLFF	TGTGCCAGCAGCTTGGGGACACCCCAAAGGCGTGAAAAACTGTTTTTT	NA	NA	TRBV5-4	TRBJ1-4
CAWSQRSEQFF	TGTGCCTGGAGTCAGCGGAGTGAGCAGTTCTTC	NA	few	TRBV30	TRBJ2-1
CASSPESSYNEQFF	TGTGCCAGCAGTCCAGAGAGCTCCTACAATGAGCAGTTCTTC	NA	few	TRBV5-4	TRBJ2-1
CAWAGGNYGYTF	TGTGCCTGGGCGGGCGGGAACTATGGCTACACCTTC	NA	few	TRBV30	TRBJ1-2
CAWSVRNTIYF	TGTGCCTGGAGTGTAAGAAACACCATATATTTT	NA	NA	TRBV30	TRBJ1-3